These T cell receptor beta chains were read from a single sample in a study of shared clonotypes between healthy human individuals. Repertoires were generated with immunoSEQ multiplex PCR, while TCRdb's copy carries only in-frame clones and drops some. The sample comprises 1,400,000 or so clones, about 98.5% of which are singletons, and about 0.34% rests with the top ten. Material: naive CD4+ T cells sorted from blood. All receptors derive from a young man in good health. The CDR3 runs from the conserved cysteine through the conserved F or W. D genes are given only for firm matches.

V: TRBV10-3; J: TRBJ1-1; D: TRBD1; DNA: TGTGCCACCAGGGGGGGCATCATGAACACTGAAGCTTTCTTT; CDR3: CATRGGIMNTEAFF
V: TRBV11-2; J: TRBJ2-1; D: TRBD2; DNA: TGTGCCAGCAGCTTGAGCGGGAGCCCAACCTACAATGAGCAGTTCTTC; CDR3: CASSLSGSPTYNEQFF
V: TRBV7-2; J: TRBJ2-1; D: TRBD2; DNA: TGTGCCAGCAGCTTACTGGCGGGAGCCTACAATGAGCAGTTCTTC; CDR3: CASSLLAGAYNEQFF
V: TRBV29-1; J: TRBJ2-5; D: TRBD1; DNA: TGCAGCGCCGCGGGACAGGCTCAAGAGACCCAGTACTTC; CDR3: CSAAGQAQETQYF
V: TRBV5-1; J: TRBJ2-5; D: -; DNA: TGCGCCAGCAGCTTGGTTTGGGGCGCGGAGACCCAGTACTTC; CDR3: CASSLVWGAETQYF
V: TRBV10-2; J: TRBJ1-1; D: -; DNA: TGCGCCAGCACATGGGGGAACACTGAAGCTTTCTTT; CDR3: CASTWGNTEAFF
V: TRBV5-1; J: TRBJ2-1; D: -; DNA: TGCGCCAGCAGTGCTGCGGGGCAAAGCTCCTACAATGAGCAGTTCTTC; CDR3: CASSAAGQSSYNEQFF
V: TRBV29-1; J: TRBJ2-7; D: -; DNA: TGCAGCGTTGAGACAAGGACAACGAACGCCTACGAGCAGTACTTC; CDR3: CSVETRTTNAYEQYF
V: TRBV28; J: TRBJ2-1; D: -; DNA: TGTGCCAGCAGTGTAAGAGCGGGCCTAAACAATGAGCAGTTCTTC; CDR3: CASSVRAGLNNEQFF
V: TRBV18; J: TRBJ1-5; D: -; DNA: TGTGCCAGCTCACCGGCGGGAACCGGTCAGCCCCAGCATTTT; CDR3: CASSPAGTGQPQHF
V: TRBV2; J: TRBJ2-5; D: -; DNA: TGTGCCAGCAGTGAAGCGCTCGGGCGGGCGGGCCAAGAGACCCAGTACTTC; CDR3: CASSEALGRAGQETQYF
V: TRBV29-1; J: TRBJ2-5; D: TRBD2; DNA: TGCAGCGTTGACGTTGGGGGAGGGCAGACCCAGTACTTC; CDR3: CSVDVGGGQTQYF
V: TRBV27; J: TRBJ2-5; D: TRBD1; DNA: TGTGCCAGCAGTACCGGGACAGTAGTGAAAGAGACCCAGTACTTC; CDR3: CASSTGTVVKETQYF
V: TRBV6-5; J: TRBJ2-1; D: -; DNA: TGTGCCAGCAGTTACTCGAAACTGGGCGGACGTGAGCAGTTCTTC; CDR3: CASSYSKLGGREQFF
V: TRBV6-5; J: TRBJ2-7; D: -; DNA: TGTGCCAGCAGGAGGACACCCCAAAGCTCCTACGAGCAGTACTTC; CDR3: CASRRTPQSSYEQYF
V: TRBV7-9; J: TRBJ2-1; D: -; DNA: TGTGCCAGCAGCCACAGGGTAAGGGGTGAGCAGTTCTTC; CDR3: CASSHRVRGEQFF